The clone carrying this T cell receptor beta chain was counted a few times. Its target is not known. The entry originates in a study of T cell repertoires in cytomegalovirus infection. TCRdb re-called the reads through MiXCR, storing one row per CDR3 protein. The table includes about 500,000 distinct CDR3 sequences, 30% to 40% detected once. This CDR3 is 18 amino acids long. V gave up 2 bases and J gave up 6 bases; unmatched junction bases: 15. The germline V gene encodes CDR1 LNHDA and CDR2 SQIVND (reference sequence). This rearrangement joins TRBV19 to TRBJ2-1; 8 bases agree with TRBD2. The clonotype was recovered from a human donor in good health (CMV status not recorded). Some clones in this sample may be carry-over from other donors' samples. Sequencing was performed on cultured PBMCs, taken from culture after CMV antigen stimulation. In DNA, the CDR3 is TGTGCCAGTAGTATACAACACGGCGGGACTAGTAGACGCAATGAGCAGTTCTTC. Its protein is CASSIQHGGTSRRNEQFF.